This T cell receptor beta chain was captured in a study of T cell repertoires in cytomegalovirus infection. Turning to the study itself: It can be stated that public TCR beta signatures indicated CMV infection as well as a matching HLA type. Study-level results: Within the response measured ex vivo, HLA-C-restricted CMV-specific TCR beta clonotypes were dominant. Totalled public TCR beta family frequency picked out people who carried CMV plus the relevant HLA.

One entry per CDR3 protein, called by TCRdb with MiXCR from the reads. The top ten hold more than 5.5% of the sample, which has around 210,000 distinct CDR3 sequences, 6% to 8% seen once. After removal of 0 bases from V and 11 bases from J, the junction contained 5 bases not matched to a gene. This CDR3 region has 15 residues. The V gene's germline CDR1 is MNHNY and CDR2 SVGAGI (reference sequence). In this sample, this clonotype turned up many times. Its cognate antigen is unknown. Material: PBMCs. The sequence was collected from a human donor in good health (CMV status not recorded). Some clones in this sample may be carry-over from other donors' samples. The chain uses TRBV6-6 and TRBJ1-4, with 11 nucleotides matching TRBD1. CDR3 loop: CASSYSGTGGTKLFF. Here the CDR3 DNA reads TGTGCCAGCAGTTACTCGGGGACAGGGGGTACGAAACTGTTTTTT.